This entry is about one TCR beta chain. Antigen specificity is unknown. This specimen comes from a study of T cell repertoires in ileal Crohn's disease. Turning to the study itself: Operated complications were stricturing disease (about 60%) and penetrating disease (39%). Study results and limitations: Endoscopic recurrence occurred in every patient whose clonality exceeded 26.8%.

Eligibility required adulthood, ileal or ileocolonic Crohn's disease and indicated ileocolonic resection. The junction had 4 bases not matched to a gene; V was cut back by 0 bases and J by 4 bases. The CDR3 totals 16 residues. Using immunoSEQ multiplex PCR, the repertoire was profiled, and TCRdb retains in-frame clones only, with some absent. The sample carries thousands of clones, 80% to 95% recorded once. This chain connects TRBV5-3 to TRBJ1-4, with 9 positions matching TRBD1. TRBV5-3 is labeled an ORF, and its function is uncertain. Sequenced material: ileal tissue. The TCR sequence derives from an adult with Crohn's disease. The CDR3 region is CARSLETGQGNEKLFF. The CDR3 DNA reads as TGTGCCAGAAGCTTGGAGACGGGACAGGGTAATGAAAAACTGTTTTTT.